Following are 4 T cell receptor beta chains from one sample sequenced in a study of T-cell memory formation after mild COVID-19. Each CDR3 protein gets one entry after TCRdb re-called the 5' RACE reads with MiXCR. The data show about 130,000 distinct CDR3 sequences, about a sixth seen once. The sequenced material came from PBMCs or a T cell subset sorted from them (not recorded which). The receptors here all came from a young man who had mild COVID-19 (a few samples of this study predate the infection). Cell type and time point are not known.

This chain uses TRBV7-2 with TRBJ1-1; D unresolved. V was clipped by 6 bases and J by 0 bases, with 8 bases between them. CDR3 length equals 13 residues. Germline CDR1 and CDR2: SGHTA and FQGNSA. The CDR3 here is CASRQSMNTEAFF. In DNA, the CDR3 is TGTGCCAGCAGGCAGTCAATGAACACTGAAGCTTTCTTT.

The rearrangement joins TRBV5-1 to TRBJ2-3; 12 nucleotides align to TRBD2. The CDR3 loop spans 16 amino acids. Germline V gene sequence: CDR1 SGHRS, CDR2 YFSETQ. V was clipped by 1 base and J by 5 bases; unmatched bases: 5. The DNA of the CDR3 is TGCGCCAGCAGCTTGAAACTAGCGGGGGGTGGAGATACGCAGTATTTT. It translates to CASSLKLAGGGDTQYF.

This clonotype has a handful of counts. The V gene is TRBV7-2, the J gene TRBJ1-2; 8 bases agree with TRBD1. Trimming cost V 5 bases and J 3 bases; bases outside gene matches: 5. This CDR3 contains 14 residues. The V gene's germline CDR1 is SGHTA and CDR2 FQGNSA. The CDR3 region has the DNA TGTGCCAGCAGCCGGACAGGGTATCACTATGGCTACACCTTC. Its protein is CASSRTGYHYGYTF. Variable domain in full (rest from reference TRBV7-2 and TRBJ1-2): GAGVSQSPSNKVTEKGKDVELRCDPISGHTALYWYRQSLGQGLEFLIYFQGNSAPDKSGLPSDRFSAERTGGSVSTLTIQRTQQEDSAVYLCASSRTGYHYGYTFGSGTRLTVV.

This clonotype occurred a few times. The chain employs TRBV12-3 or TRBV12-4 and TRBJ1-6; TRBD1 matches 9 bases. Germline trimming cut 3 bases from V and 6 bases from J; bases unmatched to any gene: 3. This CDR3 is built from 15 residues. CDR3 bases: TGTGCCAGCAGTTTCGACAGGGGGGGTAATTCACCCCTCCACTTT. Translation gives CASSFDRGGNSPLHF.